The sequence of this T cell receptor (beta chain) was determined in a study of blood T cell repertoires in COVID-19. Authors' data handling: Cell counts per sample came from amplifying reference gene primers. Measured with immunoSEQ multiplex PCR; TCRdb has only the in-frame clones, and not every one. V and J calls and clone size are those listed in that table; D and trimming were worked out from the DNA. Of roughly 100,000 clones listed, about four fifths were seen once; the top ten hold 15% to 19%. The CDR3 extends over 15 amino acids. Germline lookup yields CDR1 MNHEY and CDR2 SMNVEV (reference sequence). After removal of 8 bases from V and 3 bases from J, the junction contained 8 bases not matched to a gene.

This sequence originates from an elderly woman with acute or convalescent COVID-19. Sequencing was carried out using peripheral blood. The chain is built from TRBV27 and TRBJ1-1, with 11 nucleotides matching TRBD1. For the CDR3, the DNA is TGTGCCAGCGGACAGGGGGCCGTATGGGACACTGAAGCTTTCTTT. Translating it yields CASGQGAVWDTEAFF.